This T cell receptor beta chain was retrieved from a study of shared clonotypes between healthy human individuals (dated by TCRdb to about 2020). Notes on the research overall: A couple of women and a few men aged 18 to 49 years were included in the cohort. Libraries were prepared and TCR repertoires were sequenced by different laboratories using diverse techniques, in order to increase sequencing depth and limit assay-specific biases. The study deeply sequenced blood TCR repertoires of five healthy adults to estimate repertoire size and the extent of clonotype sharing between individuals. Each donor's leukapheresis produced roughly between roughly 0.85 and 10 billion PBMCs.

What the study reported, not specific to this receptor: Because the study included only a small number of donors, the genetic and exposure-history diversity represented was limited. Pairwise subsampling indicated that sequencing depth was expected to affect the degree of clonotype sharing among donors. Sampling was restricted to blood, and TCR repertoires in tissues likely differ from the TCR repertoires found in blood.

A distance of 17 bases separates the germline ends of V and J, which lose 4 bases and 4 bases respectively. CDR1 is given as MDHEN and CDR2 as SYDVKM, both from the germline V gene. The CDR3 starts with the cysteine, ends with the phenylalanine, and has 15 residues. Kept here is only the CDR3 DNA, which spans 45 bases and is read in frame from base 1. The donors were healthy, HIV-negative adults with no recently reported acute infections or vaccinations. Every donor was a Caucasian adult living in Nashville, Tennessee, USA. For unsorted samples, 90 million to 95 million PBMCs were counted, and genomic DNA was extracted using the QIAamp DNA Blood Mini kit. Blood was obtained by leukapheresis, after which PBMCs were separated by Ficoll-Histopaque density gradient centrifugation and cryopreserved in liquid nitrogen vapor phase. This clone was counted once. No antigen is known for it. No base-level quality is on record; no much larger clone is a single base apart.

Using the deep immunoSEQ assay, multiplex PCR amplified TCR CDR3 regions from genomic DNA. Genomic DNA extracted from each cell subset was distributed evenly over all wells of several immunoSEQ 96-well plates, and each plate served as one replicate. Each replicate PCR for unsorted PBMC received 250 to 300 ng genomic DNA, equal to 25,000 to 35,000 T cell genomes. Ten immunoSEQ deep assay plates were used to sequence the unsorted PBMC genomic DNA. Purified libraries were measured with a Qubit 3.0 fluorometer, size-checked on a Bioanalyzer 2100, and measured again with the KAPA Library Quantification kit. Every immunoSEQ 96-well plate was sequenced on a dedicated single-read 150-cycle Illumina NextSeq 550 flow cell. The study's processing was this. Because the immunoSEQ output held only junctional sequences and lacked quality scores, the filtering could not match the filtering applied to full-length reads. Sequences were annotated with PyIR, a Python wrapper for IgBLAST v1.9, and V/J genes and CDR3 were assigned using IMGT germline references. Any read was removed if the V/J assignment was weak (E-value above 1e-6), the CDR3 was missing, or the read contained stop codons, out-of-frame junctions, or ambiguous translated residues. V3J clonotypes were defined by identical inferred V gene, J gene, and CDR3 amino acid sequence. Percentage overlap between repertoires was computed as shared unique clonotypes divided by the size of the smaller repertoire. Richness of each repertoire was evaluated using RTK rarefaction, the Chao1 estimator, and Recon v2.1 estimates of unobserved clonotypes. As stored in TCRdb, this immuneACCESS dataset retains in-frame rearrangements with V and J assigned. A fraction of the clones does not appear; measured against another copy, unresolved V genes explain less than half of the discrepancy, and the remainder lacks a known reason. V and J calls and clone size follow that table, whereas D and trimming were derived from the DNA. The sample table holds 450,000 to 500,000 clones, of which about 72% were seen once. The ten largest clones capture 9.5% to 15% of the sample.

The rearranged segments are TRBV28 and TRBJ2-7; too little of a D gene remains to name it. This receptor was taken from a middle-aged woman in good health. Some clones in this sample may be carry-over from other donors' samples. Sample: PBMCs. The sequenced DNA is TGTGCCAGCAGTTCACGGGCTCCGCCCCGGTACGAGCAGTACTTC. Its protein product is CASSSRAPPRYEQYF.